A selection of T cell receptor beta chains follows, all from one sample in a study of blood T cell repertoires in COVID-19. Produced via immunoSEQ multiplex PCR; TCRdb's table is partial and in-frame only. Of some 150,000 clones detected, 80% to 85% appear once; the ten largest clones hold over 2.5%. Sample: peripheral blood. The source of these receptors is a human donor with acute or convalescent COVID-19. The donor label of this sample is uncertain. The CDR3 runs from the conserved cysteine through the conserved F or W. The D gene is left open where the match is weak. Some rows have no size entry. The others give once, few or many, or a class for an expanded clone.

D gene: .
V gene: TRBV30
clone size: once
J gene: TRBJ1-4
CDR3 protein: CAGTRGAVNEKLFF
CDR3 DNA: TGTGCCGGGACCCGGGGGGCCGTTAATGAAAAACTGTTTTTT

D gene: TRBD1
V gene: TRBV2
clone size: .
J gene: TRBJ1-6
CDR3 protein: CASSGNRGVVRAPLHF
CDR3 DNA: TGTGCCAGCAGTGGGAACAGGGGGGTTGTTCGGGCACCCCTCCACTTT

D gene: .
V gene: TRBV18
clone size: few
J gene: TRBJ1-2
CDR3 protein: CASSPLRDLGYGYTF
CDR3 DNA: TGTGCCAGCTCACCACTCAGGGATTTGGGCTATGGCTACACCTTC

D gene: TRBD1
V gene: TRBV6-2/TRBV6-3
clone size: .
J gene: TRBJ1-2
CDR3 protein: CASSWDSANYGYTF
CDR3 DNA: TGTGCCAGCAGTTGGGACAGTGCCAACTATGGCTACACCTTC

D gene: .
V gene: TRBV3-1/TRBV3-2
clone size: .
J gene: TRBJ2-2
CDR3 protein: CASTYRENTGELFF
CDR3 DNA: TGTGCCAGCACATACAGGGAGAACACCGGGGAGCTGTTTTTT

D gene: TRBD1
V gene: TRBV6-6
clone size: .
J gene: TRBJ1-1
CDR3 protein: CASTGQANTEAFF
CDR3 DNA: TGTGCCAGCACCGGACAGGCGAACACTGAAGCTTTCTTT

D gene: .
V gene: TRBV7-7
clone size: .
J gene: TRBJ2-2
CDR3 protein: CASSLGVPSNTGELFF
CDR3 DNA: TGTGCTAGCAGCCTCGGAGTACCGTCGAACACCGGGGAGCTGTTTTTT

D gene: .
V gene: TRBV7-3
clone size: .
J gene: TRBJ2-3
CDR3 protein: CASSLTGSTDTQYF
CDR3 DNA: TGTGCCAGCAGCTTAACCGGGAGCACAGATACGCAGTATTTT

D gene: .
V gene: TRBV28
clone size: .
J gene: TRBJ1-1
CDR3 protein: CASSLPGGQNTEAFF
CDR3 DNA: TGTGCCAGCAGTTTACCGGGCGGACAGAACACTGAAGCTTTCTTT

D gene: TRBD1
V gene: TRBV19
clone size: .
J gene: TRBJ2-5
CDR3 protein: CASSIRPTGLETQYF
CDR3 DNA: TGTGCCAGTAGTATACGGCCGACAGGGTTGGAGACCCAGTACTTC

D gene: .
V gene: TRBV5-6
clone size: .
J gene: TRBJ1-1
CDR3 protein: CASSLETVNTEAFF
CDR3 DNA: TGTGCCAGCAGCTTGGAAACAGTGAACACTGAAGCTTTCTTT

D gene: TRBD2
V gene: TRBV3-1/TRBV3-2
clone size: .
J gene: TRBJ2-5
CDR3 protein: CASSQNSGGAWTQYF
CDR3 DNA: TGTGCCAGCAGCCAAAATAGCGGGGGGGCATGGACCCAGTACTTC

D gene: .
V gene: TRBV9
clone size: .
J gene: TRBJ2-5
CDR3 protein: CASSVGTGKNQETQYF
CDR3 DNA: TGTGCCAGCAGCGTAGGAACAGGAAAAAACCAAGAGACCCAGTACTTC

D gene: .
V gene: TRBV2
clone size: .
J gene: TRBJ1-2
CDR3 protein: CASSESTAYGYTF
CDR3 DNA: TGTGCCAGCAGTGAAAGTACAGCCTATGGCTACACCTTC

D gene: TRBD2
V gene: TRBV3-1/TRBV3-2
clone size: .
J gene: TRBJ2-1
CDR3 protein: CASSRLAGNNEQFF
CDR3 DNA: TGTGCCAGCAGCCGACTAGCGGGGAACAATGAGCAGTTCTTC

D gene: TRBD1
V gene: TRBV29-1
clone size: .
J gene: TRBJ2-1
CDR3 protein: CSVDPGQVSSYNEQFF
CDR3 DNA: TGCAGCGTTGACCCTGGACAGGTCAGCTCCTACAATGAGCAGTTCTTC

D gene: .
V gene: TRBV11-2
clone size: once
J gene: TRBJ1-1
CDR3 protein: CASSLVVGQTLAFF
CDR3 DNA: TGTGCCAGCAGCTTAGTAGTCGGACAGACGTTAGCTTTCTTT

D gene: .
V gene: TRBV7-9
clone size: .
J gene: TRBJ1-4
CDR3 protein: CASSADGGKLFF
CDR3 DNA: TGTGCCAGCAGCGCGGACGGGGGAAAACTGTTTTTT

D gene: .
V gene: TRBV18
clone size: once
J gene: TRBJ2-7
CDR3 protein: CASSPTLGGGEQYF
CDR3 DNA: TGTGCCAGCTCACCAACCTTGGGAGGTGGCGAGCAGTACTTC

D gene: TRBD2
V gene: TRBV7-9
clone size: .
J gene: TRBJ2-3
CDR3 protein: CASSVGLAGGPDTQYF
CDR3 DNA: TGTGCCAGCAGCGTAGGACTAGCGGGGGGGCCAGATACGCAGTATTTT

D gene: .
V gene: TRBV12-3/TRBV12-4
clone size: once
J gene: TRBJ1-2
CDR3 protein: CASTSGGTSYTF
CDR3 DNA: TGTGCCAGCACCAGCGGGGGTACGAGCTACACCTTC

D gene: .
V gene: TRBV6-1
clone size: .
J gene: TRBJ1-3
CDR3 protein: CASSDWAGASGNTIYF
CDR3 DNA: TGTGCCAGCAGTGACTGGGCAGGCGCGTCTGGAAACACCATATATTTT

D gene: .
V gene: TRBV2
clone size: once
J gene: TRBJ2-7
CDR3 protein: CATLRIRDEQYF
CDR3 DNA: TGTGCCACCCTTCGGATCCGGGACGAGCAGTACTTC

D gene: .
V gene: TRBV6-5
clone size: .
J gene: TRBJ1-5
CDR3 protein: CATTDGDNQPQHF
CDR3 DNA: TGTGCCACCACCGACGGGGACAATCAGCCCCAGCATTTT

D gene: .
V gene: TRBV19
clone size: .
J gene: TRBJ1-3
CDR3 protein: CASSSNGQRSGNTIYF
CDR3 DNA: TGTGCCAGTAGTTCCAACGGACAGCGCTCTGGAAACACCATATATTTT

D gene: TRBD1
V gene: TRBV28
clone size: .
J gene: TRBJ1-4
CDR3 protein: CASSPPRGAATNEKLFF
CDR3 DNA: TGTGCCAGCAGTCCTCCCAGGGGGGCTGCAACTAATGAAAAACTGTTTTTT

D gene: .
V gene: TRBV19
clone size: .
J gene: TRBJ1-6
CDR3 protein: CASGAGGLRSPLHF
CDR3 DNA: TGTGCCAGTGGTGCCGGGGGTCTCCGTTCACCCCTCCACTTT

D gene: .
V gene: TRBV28
clone size: .
J gene: TRBJ2-3
CDR3 protein: CASSLRGADTQYF
CDR3 DNA: TGTGCCAGCAGTCTCAGGGGTGCCGATACGCAGTATTTT

D gene: TRBD2
V gene: TRBV5-1
clone size: .
J gene: TRBJ2-2
CDR3 protein: CASSLVLAGAQNTGELFF
CDR3 DNA: TGCGCCAGCAGCTTGGTACTAGCGGGAGCCCAAAACACCGGGGAGCTGTTTTTT

D gene: TRBD2
V gene: TRBV18
clone size: .
J gene: TRBJ2-1
CDR3 protein: CASSPQIAGGPSNEQFF
CDR3 DNA: TGTGCCAGCTCACCTCAAATAGCGGGAGGGCCGTCTAATGAGCAGTTCTTC

D gene: TRBD1
V gene: TRBV6-1
clone size: .
J gene: TRBJ1-1
CDR3 protein: CASSEPTRGSNTEAFF
CDR3 DNA: TGTGCCAGCAGTGAACCAACCAGGGGGTCGAACACTGAAGCTTTCTTT

D gene: TRBD1
V gene: TRBV5-5
clone size: .
J gene: TRBJ2-1
CDR3 protein: CASSATGARQFF
CDR3 DNA: TGTGCCAGCAGCGCCACAGGGGCTCGGCAGTTCTTC

D gene: .
V gene: TRBV11-2
clone size: .
J gene: TRBJ1-4
CDR3 protein: CASSPPPGDNEKLFF
CDR3 DNA: TGTGCCAGCAGCCCGCCCCCAGGCGATAATGAAAAACTGTTTTTT

D gene: .
V gene: TRBV5-1
clone size: .
J gene: TRBJ1-1
CDR3 protein: CASSLDMNTEAFF
CDR3 DNA: TGCGCCAGCAGCTTGGATATGAACACTGAAGCTTTCTTT

D gene: TRBD1
V gene: TRBV28
clone size: once
J gene: TRBJ1-2
CDR3 protein: CASSPVAGGDYTF
CDR3 DNA: TGTGCCAGCAGTCCTGTGGCAGGGGGAGACTACACCTTC

D gene: TRBD1
V gene: TRBV28
clone size: once
J gene: TRBJ1-2
CDR3 protein: CASSSGGTGGDGYTF
CDR3 DNA: TGTGCCAGCAGTTCGGGGGGGACAGGGGGCGATGGCTACACCTTC

D gene: TRBD1
V gene: TRBV3-1/TRBV3-2
clone size: .
J gene: TRBJ2-5
CDR3 protein: CASSLQGIETQYF
CDR3 DNA: TGTGCCAGCAGTCTACAGGGGATAGAGACCCAGTACTTC

D gene: TRBD1
V gene: TRBV14
clone size: .
J gene: TRBJ1-1
CDR3 protein: CASSQRQGNTEAFF
CDR3 DNA: TGTGCCAGCAGCCAAAGACAGGGGAACACTGAAGCTTTCTTT

D gene: .
V gene: TRBV12-2
clone size: .
J gene: TRBJ1-2
CDR3 protein: CASRRLDTSYGYTF
CDR3 DNA: TGTGCAAGTCGCCGCCTGGACACCTCCTATGGCTACACCTTC

D gene: .
V gene: TRBV11-2
clone size: .
J gene: TRBJ2-2
CDR3 protein: CASSPTSRENTGELFF
CDR3 DNA: TGTGCCAGCAGCCCTACTAGCCGGGAGAACACCGGGGAGCTGTTTTTT

D gene: TRBD1
V gene: TRBV18
clone size: .
J gene: TRBJ1-1
CDR3 protein: CASSLRDRNTEAFF
CDR3 DNA: TGTGCCAGCTCACTTCGGGACAGGAACACTGAAGCTTTCTTT

D gene: .
V gene: TRBV5-4
clone size: .
J gene: TRBJ1-2
CDR3 protein: CASSLAGQNYGYTF
CDR3 DNA: TGTGCCAGCAGCTTGGCCGGACAGAACTATGGCTACACCTTC

D gene: .
V gene: TRBV3-1/TRBV3-2
clone size: .
J gene: TRBJ1-1
CDR3 protein: CASSRGRNTEAFF
CDR3 DNA: TGTGCCAGCAGCAGGGGGAGGAACACTGAAGCTTTCTTT

D gene: .
V gene: TRBV7-2
clone size: .
J gene: TRBJ1-2
CDR3 protein: CASSFGGALGYTF
CDR3 DNA: TGTGCCAGCAGCTTCGGCGGGGCTTTGGGCTACACCTTC

D gene: TRBD1
V gene: TRBV6-5
clone size: .
J gene: TRBJ2-1
CDR3 protein: CASSTTDRGDYEQFF
CDR3 DNA: TGTGCCAGCTCAACGACGGACAGGGGAGACTATGAGCAGTTCTTC

D gene: .
V gene: TRBV6-5
clone size: .
J gene: TRBJ2-7
CDR3 protein: CATRSVRGAYEQYF
CDR3 DNA: TGTGCCACCAGATCAGTCCGCGGGGCCTACGAGCAGTACTTC

D gene: .
V gene: TRBV1
clone size: once
J gene: TRBJ1-2
CDR3 protein: CSRGGNYGYTF
CDR3 DNA: TGCTCCCGGGGAGGGAACTATGGCTACACCTTC

D gene: TRBD2
V gene: TRBV5-1
clone size: .
J gene: TRBJ2-1
CDR3 protein: CASSLVGGGYNEQFF
CDR3 DNA: TGCGCCAGCAGCTTGGTCGGCGGGGGATACAATGAGCAGTTCTTC